The next 16 T cell receptor beta chains were all read from a single sample in a study of tumor-infiltrating lymphocytes in primary liver carcinoma. Total RNA and DNA came together from around 20-30 mg of bulk tissue without cell sorting. TCR beta cDNA was made from approximately 500 ng total RNA with a constant-region primer. Construction of TCR beta libraries relied on three successive nested multiplex PCR rounds employing slightly modified ARM-PCR. A C-beta reverse primer was combined with TRBV1-TRBV30 forward primers in the first two PCR rounds, and each round had about 10 cycles. TCRdb processed the multiplex PCR reads anew with MiXCR; each CDR3 protein has one entry. The table lists approximately 100,000 distinct CDR3 sequences, 65% to 75% of them singletons. Sequenced: liver tumor tissue from sampling region 2. Subset described: tumor region T2, inferior pole. Source of these receptors: a woman aged 60-75 years with primary liver carcinoma and hepatitis B virus infection.

To note about this clonotype: This may come from a read error, since a much larger clone is one base off. The gene calls are TRBV28 and TRBJ2-5; TRBD1 matches at 7 bases. The CDR3 totals 15 residues. Germline-derived CDR1 and CDR2 are MDHEN and SYDVKM. V trimming: 2 bases; J trimming: 2 bases; junction bases outside the gene matches: 5. The CDR3 coding sequence is TGTGCCAGCAGTTTAGTCTCGACAGGGCAAGAGACCCAGTACTTC. Translated: CASSLVSTGQETQYF. Looking up the rest from reference TRBV28 and TRBJ2-5 gives the full variable domain: DVKVTQSSRYLVKRTGEKVFLECVQDMDHENMFWYRQDPGLGLRLIYFSYDVKMKEKGDIPEGYSVSREKKERFSLILESASTNQTSMYLCASSLVSTGQETQYFGPGTRLLVL.

Remarks on this clonotype: This could be a read error, since a much larger clone is one nucleotide away. V gene TRBV5-1 combines with J gene TRBJ2-3; D is perhaps TRBD2 (5 bases). This CDR3 region has 15 residues. Between the trimmed V and J ends, which lost 2 bases and 3 bases, there was a span of 13 bases. Germline CDR1 reads SGHRS; CDR2 reads YFSETQ. The CDR3 bases are TGCGCCAGCAGCTTACCGGGAATAGGAACAGATACGCAGTATTTT. This translates into CASSLPGIGTDTQYF.

A word on this clonotype: A single base separates this from a much larger clone, so it may be a read error. The chain joins TRBV5-1 to TRBJ2-3, with D perhaps assigned TRBD1 or TRBD2 (7 bases each). The CDR3 loop spans 14 amino acids. CDR1 is SGHRS, CDR2 YFSETQ, per germline. The CDR3 spells CPSSSTGRVDTQYF. DNA for the CDR3: TGCCCCAGCAGCTCGACAGGGAGGGTAGATACGCAGTATTTT.

Points on this clonotype: The CDR3 does not end in the conserved phenylalanine or tryptophan, so this is likely a read error. The chain recombines TRBV6-1 with TRBJ2-1, with 7 bases that match TRBD1. Germline-derived CDR1 and CDR2 are MNHNS and SASEGT. J lost 0 bases, V lost 10 bases, and 9 bases had no gene match. The CDR3 contains 15 residues. CDR3 amino acids: CATYRGLDSYNEQFL. The CDR3 nucleotides are TGTGCCACCTACAGGGGCCTCGACTCCTACAATGAGCAGTTCCTC.

This clonotype was observed once. The rearrangement uses TRBV11-2 and TRBJ1-6, with D tentatively TRBD1 (5 bases). This CDR3 is built from 15 residues. Germline CDR1 SGHAT, CDR2 FQNNGV. V lost 7 bases, J lost 7 bases, and 17 bases lay in between. The CDR3 nucleotides are TGTGCCAGCAACACAGAAACAGGAGGCAATTCACCCCTCCACTTT. It yields the protein CASNTETGGNSPLHF.

Concerning this clonotype: A read error may produce the germline difference seen at one junction end. The V gene is TRBV29-1, the J gene TRBJ2-5; TRBD1 aligns across 9 bases. This CDR3 has 15 residues. Germline CDR1 is SQVTM and CDR2 is ANQGSEA. The CDR3 here is CSVEGTGPSLETQYF. DNA of the CDR3: TGCAGCGTTGAGGGGACAGGGCCTTCCCTAGAGACCCAATACTTC.

This clonotype was seen many times. The rearrangement uses TRBV6-1 and TRBJ1-2; a weak D match, TRBD1 (5 bases). Per the germline V gene, CDR1 is MNHNS and CDR2 is SASEGT. This CDR3 contains 17 residues. V was pared by 3 bases and J by 8 bases, with 25 bases between. The CDR3 loop is CASSDLLYRGGGTGYTF. The CDR3 DNA follows: TGTGCCAGCAGTGACCTCCTGTACCGGGGAGGTGGGACGGGCTACACCTTC.

This clonotype was counted many times. A junction end diverges from the germline sequence, so it may reflect a read error. This chain links TRBV5-6 with TRBJ1-1; D possibly corresponds to TRBD1 (6 bases). CDR1 and CDR2 from the germline V gene are SGHDT and YYEEEE. The CDR3 totals 17 residues. CDR3 region: CASSEGPDRPRDTESFF. Written as DNA, the CDR3 is TGTGCCAGCAGCGAGGGCCCCGACCGACCCCGGGACACTGAATCTTTCTTT.

Note on this clonotype: One end of the junction does not line up with germline, which may come from a read error. The chain is built from TRBV10-3 and TRBJ2-7; tentative D call: TRBD2 (5 bases). This CDR3 has 16 residues. The germline V gene encodes CDR1 ENHRY and CDR2 SYGVKD. CDR3 sequence: CAISESILGGSYEQCF. For the CDR3, the DNA is TGTGCCATCAGTGAGTCGATCCTCGGAGGTTCCTACGAGCAGTGCTTC.

A note on this clonotype: The junction does not match germline at one end; this may be a read error. Here the CDR3 DNA reads TGTGTCAACACCCAAGTCCCGGGACAGTGGCATTCCGGGGCTGGTGAGCAGCTCTTC. Protein: CVNTQVPGQWHSGAGEQLF. V and J are TRBV28 and TRBJ2-1; 7 nucleotides agree with TRBD1. The CDR3 has 19 residues. The germline V gene encodes CDR1 MDHEN and CDR2 SYDVKM.

Details on this clonotype: This likely comes from a read error, as the CDR3 has no conserved phenylalanine or tryptophan at its end. The gene calls are TRBV11-3 and TRBJ2-3, with D possibly matching TRBD1 (5 bases). The CDR3 consists of 14 residues. CDR1 is SGHNT, CDR2 YENEEA, per germline. CDR3 protein: CANSFRTSTDTQYS. The CDR3 DNA follows: TGTGCCAACAGCTTCAGGACAAGCACAGATACGCAGTATTCT.

Concerning this clonotype itself: Germline and junction disagree at one end, which may indicate a read error. This CDR3 reads CASSLRPAQREAQYF. The DNA of the CDR3 is TGCGCCAGCAGCTTAAGGCCAGCGCAACGAGAGGCCCAGTACTTC. This chain joins TRBV11-2 and TRBJ2-5; D ambiguous. The CDR3 consists of 15 residues. Looked up from germline, CDR1 is SGHAT and CDR2 is FQNNGV.

A word on this clonotype: A much larger clone sits a single nucleotide away, making a read error possible. V usage is TRBV7-8 and J usage is TRBJ1-3; no firm D call. Germline CDR1 reads SGHVS; CDR2 reads FQNEAQ. CDR3 length equals 15 residues. Trimming stripped 2 bases from V and 2 bases from J, with 10 bases between. The DNA of the CDR3 is TGTGCCAGCAGCTTATTCCAACCAACTGGAAACACCATATATTTT. It specifies CASSLFQPTGNTIYF.

As regards this clonotype: Sequence at one end of the junction differs from germline and may be a read error. The V call is TRBV2, the J call TRBJ2-5; unclear D gene. Germline loops: CDR1 SNHLY, CDR2 FYNNEI. The CDR3 length is 13 residues. CDR3 in amino acids: CVSSGNRKETQYF. The CDR3 DNA reads as TGTGTCAGCAGTGGGAACAGAAAAGAGACCCAGTACTTC.

The chain links TRBV10-2 to TRBJ2-1, with unresolved D. Germline V gene lookup returns CDR1 WSHSY and CDR2 SAAADI. V shed 6 bases and J shed 7 bases, with 16 bases lying between them. The CDR3 runs to 14 residues. The CDR3 spells CASRAVESVNEQFF. CDR3 nucleotides: TGCGCCAGCAGGGCCGTTGAGTCCGTGAATGAGCAGTTCTTC.

A note on this clonotype: The missing conserved phenylalanine or tryptophan at the end of this CDR3 makes a read error likely. The V gene is TRBV11-3, the J gene TRBJ2-3; D is unresolved. CDR3 length: 15 residues. Trimming removed 5 bases from V and 1 base from J, with 13 bases in between. CDR1 is SGHNT, CDR2 YENEEA, per germline. This CDR3 reads CASSLVPGGTDTQYL. In DNA form, the CDR3 reads TGTGCCAGCAGCCTAGTGCCAGGTGGCACAGATACGCAGTATCTT.